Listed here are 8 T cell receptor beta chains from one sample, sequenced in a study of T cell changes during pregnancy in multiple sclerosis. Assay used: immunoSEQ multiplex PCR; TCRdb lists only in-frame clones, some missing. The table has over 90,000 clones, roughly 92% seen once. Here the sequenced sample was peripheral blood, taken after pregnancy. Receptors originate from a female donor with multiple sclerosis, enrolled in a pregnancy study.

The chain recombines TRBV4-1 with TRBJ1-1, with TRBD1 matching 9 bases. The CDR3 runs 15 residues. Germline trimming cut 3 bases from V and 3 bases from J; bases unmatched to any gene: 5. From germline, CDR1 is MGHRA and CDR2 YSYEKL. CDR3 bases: TGCGCCAGCAGCCAGTTGACAGGGGGTTACACTGAAGCTTTCTTT. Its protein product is CASSQLTGGYTEAFF.

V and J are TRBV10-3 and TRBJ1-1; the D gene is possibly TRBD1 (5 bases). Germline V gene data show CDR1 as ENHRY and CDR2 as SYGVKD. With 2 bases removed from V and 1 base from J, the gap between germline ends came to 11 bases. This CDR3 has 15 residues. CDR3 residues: CAISEPGHPNTEAFF. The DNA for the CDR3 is TGTGCCATCAGTGAGCCCGGACACCCGAACACTGAAGCTTTCTTT.

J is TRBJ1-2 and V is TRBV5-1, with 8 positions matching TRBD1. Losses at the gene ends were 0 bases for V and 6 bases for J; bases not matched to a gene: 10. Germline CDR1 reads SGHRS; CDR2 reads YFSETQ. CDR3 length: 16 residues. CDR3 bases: TGCGCCAGCAGCTTGGAGGGGCGGGCAGGGGGCCATGGCTACACCTTC. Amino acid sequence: CASSLEGRAGGHGYTF.

The DNA of the CDR3 is TGTGCCAGCAGCCTGGGAGCGGTAGAGACCCAGTACTTC. This encodes CASSLGAVETQYF. The rearrangement joins TRBV5-4 to TRBJ2-5, with D possibly matching TRBD2 (5 bases). CDR1 and CDR2 (germline): SGHNT, YYREEE (reference sequence). V was trimmed by 4 bases and J by 4 bases, leaving 11 bases between them. The CDR3 loop spans 13 amino acids.

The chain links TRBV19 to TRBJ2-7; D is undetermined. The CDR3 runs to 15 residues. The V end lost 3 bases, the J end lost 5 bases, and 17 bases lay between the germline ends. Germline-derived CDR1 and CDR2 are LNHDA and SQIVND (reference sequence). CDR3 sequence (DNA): TGTGCCAGTAGTATTTTCGGAGACCCGGGTAACGAGCAGTACTTC. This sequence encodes CASSIFGDPGNEQYF.

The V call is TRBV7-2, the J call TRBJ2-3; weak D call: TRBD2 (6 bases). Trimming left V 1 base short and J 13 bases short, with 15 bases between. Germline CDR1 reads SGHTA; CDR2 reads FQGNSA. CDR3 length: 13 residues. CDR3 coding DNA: TGTGCCAGCAGCTTAGACCAGCGGGCCTCCAAGTATTTT. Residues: CASSLDQRASKYF.

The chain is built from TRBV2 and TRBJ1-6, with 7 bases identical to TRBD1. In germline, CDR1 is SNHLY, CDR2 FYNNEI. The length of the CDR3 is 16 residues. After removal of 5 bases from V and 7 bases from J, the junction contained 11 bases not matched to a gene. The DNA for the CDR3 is TGTGCCAGCAGTTCCGACTCGACAGGGACGAATTCACCCCTCCACTTT. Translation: CASSSDSTGTNSPLHF.

The CDR3, as DNA: TGTGCCATCAGGGCGACAGGGGAACACACTGAAGCTTTCTTT. Encoded protein: CAIRATGEHTEAFF. The chain uses TRBV10-3 and TRBJ1-1; 8 positions agree with TRBD1. Germline-derived CDR1 and CDR2 are ENHRY and SYGVKD. Trimming at V came to 6 bases and at J to 3 bases, leaving 6 bases not matched to a gene. The CDR3 runs 14 residues.